Below, 8 T cell receptor beta chains from the same sample are listed, as sequenced in a study of identical twins. MiXCR, run by TCRdb on the 5' RACE reads, gives a single entry per CDR3 protein. Of hundreds of thousands of distinct CDR3 sequences in the sample, 8.5% to 9.5% are singletons; the top ten hold 0.98%. These data also formed part of another study, on yellow fever vaccine responses in identical twins.

Sequenced input: PBMCs. These receptors were obtained from a woman younger than 35 in good health.

This clonotype was recorded at least ten times. The V call is TRBV27, the J call TRBJ1-4; 8 bases agree with TRBD1. Per germline, CDR1 MNHEY and CDR2 SMNVEV (reference sequence). The ends lost 2 bases at V and 5 bases at J; junction bases unmatched: 13. The length of the CDR3 is 18 residues. CDR3 sequence: CASSLRGTGKSRNEKLFF. For the CDR3, the DNA is TGTGCCAGCAGTTTACGCGGGACAGGAAAGTCACGGAATGAAAAACTGTTTTTT.

V usage is TRBV19 and J usage is TRBJ1-1; D gene ambiguous. The V end was cut by 3 bases, the J end by 5 bases, with 10 bases between. CDR3 length: 13 residues. Germline assignment: CDR1 LNHDA and CDR2 SQIVND (reference sequence). The chain's CDR3 is CASSIRQLTEAFF. In DNA form, the CDR3 reads TGTGCCAGTAGTATTCGGCAACTGACTGAAGCTTTCTTT.

V gene TRBV11-2 combines with J gene TRBJ1-6; no firm D call. The CDR3 runs to 15 residues. V lost 1 base and J lost 8, with 12 bases in between. CDR1 and CDR2 (germline): SGHAT, FQNNGV. CDR3 sequence reads: CASSLVLGGDSPLHF. The CDR3 nucleotides are TGTGCCAGCAGCTTAGTTTTGGGCGGGGATTCACCCCTCCACTTT.

The rearrangement joins TRBV30 to TRBJ2-7; maybe TRBD2 (6 bases). CDR1 is GTSNPN, CDR2 SVGIG, per germline (reference sequence). This CDR3 is 14 amino acids long. V lost 5 bases and J 3 bases, leaving 17 bases between the germline ends. The CDR3 DNA reads as TGTGCCTGGGGGGGGAACAGCTTATTCTACGAGCAGTACTTC. It is translated as CAWGGNSLFYEQYF.

The chain links TRBV18 to TRBJ2-5; 9 bases match TRBD1. Germline loops: CDR1 KGHSH, CDR2 LQKENI. This CDR3 has 15 residues. V gave up 5 bases and J gave up 5 bases; unmatched junction bases: 9. CDR3 DNA sequence: TGTGCCAGCTCAAGGAGGACAGGGGCCTTGGAGACCCAGTACTTC. Translating it yields CASSRRTGALETQYF.

This clonotype was seen at least ten times. The chain combines TRBV12-3 or TRBV12-4 with TRBJ2-7; no reliable D call. The V gene lost 4 bases and the J gene lost 0 bases, with 7 bases spanning the gap. CDR3 size: 13 residues. DNA for the CDR3: TGTGCCAGCAGTTCCCCCACCTCCTACGAGCAGTACTTC. Residues: CASSSPTSYEQYF.

Worth noting for this clonotype: The germline gene is not matched at one end of the junction; a read error may be the cause. The CDR3 DNA sequence: TGCACTGCTAGGGACCTAGCGGGAGGAACAGAGACCCAGTACTTC. Residues: CTARDLAGGTETQYF. The V and J genes are TRBV20-1 and TRBJ2-5; TRBD2 matches at 11 bases. CDR3 length equals 15 residues. CDR1 DFQATT and CDR2 SNEGSKA come from the germline V gene (reference sequence).

This sequence joins TRBV12-3 or TRBV12-4 and TRBJ2-7, with 8 bases fitting TRBD2. The J segment lost 8 bases and the V segment lost 9 bases, leaving 15 bases of the junction unmatched. The CDR3 totals 14 residues. The DNA of the CDR3 is TGTGCCAGTACTTTGGGTAGCGGGGTTATGAAGCAGTACTTC. Translation gives CASTLGSGVMKQYF.